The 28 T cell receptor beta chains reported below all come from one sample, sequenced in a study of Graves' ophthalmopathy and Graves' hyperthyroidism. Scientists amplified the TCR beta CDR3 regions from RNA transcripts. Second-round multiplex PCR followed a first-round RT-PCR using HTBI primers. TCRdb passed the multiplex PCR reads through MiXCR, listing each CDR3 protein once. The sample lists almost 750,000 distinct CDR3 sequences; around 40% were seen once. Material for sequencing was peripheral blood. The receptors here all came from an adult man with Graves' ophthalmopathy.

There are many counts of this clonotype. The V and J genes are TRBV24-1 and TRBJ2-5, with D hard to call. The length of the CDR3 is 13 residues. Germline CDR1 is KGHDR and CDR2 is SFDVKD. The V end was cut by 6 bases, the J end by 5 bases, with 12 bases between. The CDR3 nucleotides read TGTGCCACCAGTATGCCGGGCCGGGAGACCCAGTACTTC. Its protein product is CATSMPGRETQYF.

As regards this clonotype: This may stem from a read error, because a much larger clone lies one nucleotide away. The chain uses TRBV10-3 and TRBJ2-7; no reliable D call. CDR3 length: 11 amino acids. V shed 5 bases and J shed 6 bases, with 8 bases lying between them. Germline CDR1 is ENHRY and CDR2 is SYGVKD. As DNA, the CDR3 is TGTGCCATCAGTTACTCGAGCGAGCAGTACTTC. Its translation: CAISYSSEQYF.

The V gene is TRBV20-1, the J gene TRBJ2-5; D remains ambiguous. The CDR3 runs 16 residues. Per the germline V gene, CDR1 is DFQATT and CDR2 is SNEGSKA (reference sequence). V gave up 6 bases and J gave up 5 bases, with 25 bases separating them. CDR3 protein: CSAPGLATLLAETQYF. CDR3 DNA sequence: TGCAGTGCCCCCGGGCTTGCCACTCTCCTCGCGGAGACCCAGTACTTC.

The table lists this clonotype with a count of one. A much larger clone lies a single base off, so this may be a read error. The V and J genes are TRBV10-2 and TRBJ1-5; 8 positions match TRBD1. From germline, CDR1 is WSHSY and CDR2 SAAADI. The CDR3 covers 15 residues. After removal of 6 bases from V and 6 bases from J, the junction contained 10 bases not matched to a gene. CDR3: CASSDPGGLRQPQHF. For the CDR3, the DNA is TGCGCCAGCAGCGACCCAGGGGGCCTCCGTCAGCCCCAGCATTTT.

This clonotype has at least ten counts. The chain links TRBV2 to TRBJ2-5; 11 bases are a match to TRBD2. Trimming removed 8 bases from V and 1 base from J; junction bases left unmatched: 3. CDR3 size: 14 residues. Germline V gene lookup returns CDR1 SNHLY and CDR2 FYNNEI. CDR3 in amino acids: CASGLAGGQETQYF. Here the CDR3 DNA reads TGTGCCAGCGGGCTAGCGGGGGGCCAAGAGACCCAGTACTTC.

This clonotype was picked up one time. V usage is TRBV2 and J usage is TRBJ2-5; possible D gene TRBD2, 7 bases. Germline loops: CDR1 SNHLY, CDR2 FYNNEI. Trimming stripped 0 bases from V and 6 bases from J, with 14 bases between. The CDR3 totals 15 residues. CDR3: CASSEAGGPLKTQYF. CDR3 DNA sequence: TGTGCCAGCAGTGAAGCGGGGGGGCCTTTAAAGACCCAGTACTTC.

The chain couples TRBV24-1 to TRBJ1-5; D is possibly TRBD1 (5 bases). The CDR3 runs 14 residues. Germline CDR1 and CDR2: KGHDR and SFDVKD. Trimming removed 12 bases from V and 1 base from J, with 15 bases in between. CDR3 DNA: TGTGCCCCTCGGGGGGGTAGGAGCAATCAGCCCCAGCATTTT. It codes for CAPRGGRSNQPQHF.

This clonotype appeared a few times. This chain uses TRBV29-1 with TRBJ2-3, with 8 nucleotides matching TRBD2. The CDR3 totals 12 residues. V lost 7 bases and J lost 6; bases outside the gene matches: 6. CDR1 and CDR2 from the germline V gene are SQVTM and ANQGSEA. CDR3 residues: CSARLARDTQYF. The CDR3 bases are TGCAGCGCGAGACTAGCGAGGGATACGCAGTATTTT.

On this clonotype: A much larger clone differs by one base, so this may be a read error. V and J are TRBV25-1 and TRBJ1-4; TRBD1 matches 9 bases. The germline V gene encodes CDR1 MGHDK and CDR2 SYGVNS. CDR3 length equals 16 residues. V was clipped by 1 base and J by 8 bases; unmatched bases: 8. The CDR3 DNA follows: TGTGCCAGCAGTGAATCTAGGACAGGGGTGTCCGAAAAACTGTTTTTT. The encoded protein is CASSESRTGVSEKLFF.

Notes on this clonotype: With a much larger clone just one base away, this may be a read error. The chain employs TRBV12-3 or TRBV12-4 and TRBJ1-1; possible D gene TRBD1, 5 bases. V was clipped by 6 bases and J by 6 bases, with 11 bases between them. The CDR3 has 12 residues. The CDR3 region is CASRGVVAEAFF. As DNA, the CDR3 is TGTGCCAGCAGAGGGGTAGTCGCTGAAGCTTTCTTT.

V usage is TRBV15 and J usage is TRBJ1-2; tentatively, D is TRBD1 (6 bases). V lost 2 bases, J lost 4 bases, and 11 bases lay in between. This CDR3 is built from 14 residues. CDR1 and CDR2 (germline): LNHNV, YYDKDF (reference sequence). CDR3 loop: CATSRSRTAYGYTF. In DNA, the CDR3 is TGTGCCACCAGCAGAAGTCGGACAGCCTATGGCTACACCTTC.

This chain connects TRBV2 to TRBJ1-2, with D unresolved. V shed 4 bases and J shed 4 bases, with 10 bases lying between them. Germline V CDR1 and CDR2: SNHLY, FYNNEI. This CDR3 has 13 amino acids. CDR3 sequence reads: CASSGGRIYGYTF. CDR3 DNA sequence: TGTGCCAGCAGTGGAGGCCGTATCTATGGCTACACCTTC.

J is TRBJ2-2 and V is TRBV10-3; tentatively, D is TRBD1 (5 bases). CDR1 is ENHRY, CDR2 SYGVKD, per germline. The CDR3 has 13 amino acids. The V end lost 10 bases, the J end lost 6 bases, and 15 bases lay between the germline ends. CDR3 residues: CASRQIRAGELFF. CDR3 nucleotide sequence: TGTGCCAGCCGCCAAATCAGGGCCGGGGAGCTGTTTTTT.

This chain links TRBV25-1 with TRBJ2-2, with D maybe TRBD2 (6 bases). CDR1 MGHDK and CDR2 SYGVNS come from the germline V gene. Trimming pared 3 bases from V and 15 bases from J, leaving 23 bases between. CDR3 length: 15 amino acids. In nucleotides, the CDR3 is TGTGCCAGCAGTGATAGCGCCGACTCGGAGGGTTCGTTGTTTTTT. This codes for CASSDSADSEGSLFF.

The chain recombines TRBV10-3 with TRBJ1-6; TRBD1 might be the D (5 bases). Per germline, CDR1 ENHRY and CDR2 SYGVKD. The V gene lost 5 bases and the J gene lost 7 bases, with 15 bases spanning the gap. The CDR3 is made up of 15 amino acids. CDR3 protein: CAISHRDPVNSPLHF. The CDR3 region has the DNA TGTGCCATCAGTCACCGGGACCCGGTGAATTCACCCCTCCACTTT.

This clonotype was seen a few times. CDR3 amino acids: CASSSVRDTQYF. The CDR3 DNA reads TGTGCCAGCAGCTCCGTCCGGGATACGCAGTATTTT. The V and J genes are TRBV7-2 and TRBJ2-3; D is uncertain. The CDR3 sequence is 12 residues long. Trimming removed 4 bases at V and 6 bases at J, with 8 bases between. Germline V gives CDR1 SGHTA, CDR2 FQGNSA.

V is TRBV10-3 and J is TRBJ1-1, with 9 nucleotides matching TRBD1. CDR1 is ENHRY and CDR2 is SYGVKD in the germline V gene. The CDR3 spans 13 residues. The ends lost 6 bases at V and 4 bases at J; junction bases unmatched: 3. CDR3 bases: TGTGCCATCAGAGGGGACAGGGCCACTGAAGCTTTCTTT. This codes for CAIRGDRATEAFF.

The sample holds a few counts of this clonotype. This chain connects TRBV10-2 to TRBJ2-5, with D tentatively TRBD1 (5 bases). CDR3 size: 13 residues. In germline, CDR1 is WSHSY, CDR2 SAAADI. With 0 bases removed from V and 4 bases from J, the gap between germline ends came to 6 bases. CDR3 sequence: CASSESRGETQYF. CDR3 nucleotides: TGCGCCAGCAGTGAGTCAAGGGGAGAGACCCAGTACTTC.

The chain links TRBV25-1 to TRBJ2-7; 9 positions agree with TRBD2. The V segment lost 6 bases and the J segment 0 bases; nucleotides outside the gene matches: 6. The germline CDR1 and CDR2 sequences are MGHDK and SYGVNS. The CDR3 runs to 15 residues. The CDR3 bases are TGTGCCAGCAGCGACACGGGACTAGCCTCCTACGAGCAGTACTTC. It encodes CASSDTGLASYEQYF.

The CDR3 DNA reads TGTGCCAGCAGTTACAAAGTTTCGCGACATGGCTACACCTTC. Amino acid sequence: CASSYKVSRHGYTF. The chain joins TRBV6-4 to TRBJ1-2, with no clear D. V lost 5 bases and J lost 6, with 16 bases in between. CDR3 size: 14 residues. Germline CDR1 reads MRHNA; CDR2 reads SNTAGT.

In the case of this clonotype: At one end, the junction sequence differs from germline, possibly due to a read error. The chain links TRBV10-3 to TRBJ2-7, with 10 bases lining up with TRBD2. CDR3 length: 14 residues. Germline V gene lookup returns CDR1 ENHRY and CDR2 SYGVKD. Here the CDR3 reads CASSEGLADYEQYF. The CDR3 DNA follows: TGTGCCAGCAGTGAAGGACTAGCGGACTACGAGCAGTACTTC.

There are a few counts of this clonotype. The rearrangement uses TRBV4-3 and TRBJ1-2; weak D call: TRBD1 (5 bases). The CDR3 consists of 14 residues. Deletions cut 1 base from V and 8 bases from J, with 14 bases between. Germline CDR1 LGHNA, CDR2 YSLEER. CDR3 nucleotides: TGCGCCAGCAGCCAAGTCGTGACAGCTCTAGGCTACACCTTC. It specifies CASSQVVTALGYTF.

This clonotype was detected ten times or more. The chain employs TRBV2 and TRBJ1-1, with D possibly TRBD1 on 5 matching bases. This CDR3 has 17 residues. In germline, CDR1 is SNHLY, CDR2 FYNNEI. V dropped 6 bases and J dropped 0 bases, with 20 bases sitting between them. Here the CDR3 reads CASSPEQGFLMNTEAFF. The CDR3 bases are TGTGCCAGCAGCCCAGAGCAGGGCTTCCTCATGAACACTGAAGCTTTCTTT.

The CDR3 DNA sequence: TGTGCCAGCAGGCCAGCGGCGGCTAGCGGGAGGAACGAGCAGTACTTC. Translating it yields CASRPAAASGRNEQYF. The gene calls are TRBV10-3 and TRBJ2-7, with 11 bases aligning to TRBD2. V lost 10 bases and J lost 5; bases outside the gene matches: 16. CDR3 length equals 16 residues. CDR1 and CDR2 (germline): ENHRY, SYGVKD.

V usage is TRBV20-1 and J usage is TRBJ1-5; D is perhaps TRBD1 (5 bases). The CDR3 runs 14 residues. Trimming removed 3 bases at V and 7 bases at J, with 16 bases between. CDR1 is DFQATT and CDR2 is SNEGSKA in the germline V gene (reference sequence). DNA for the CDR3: TGCAGTGCTAGTAGCGGCGGGGGGAGACAGCCCCAGCATTTT. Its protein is CSASSGGGRQPQHF.

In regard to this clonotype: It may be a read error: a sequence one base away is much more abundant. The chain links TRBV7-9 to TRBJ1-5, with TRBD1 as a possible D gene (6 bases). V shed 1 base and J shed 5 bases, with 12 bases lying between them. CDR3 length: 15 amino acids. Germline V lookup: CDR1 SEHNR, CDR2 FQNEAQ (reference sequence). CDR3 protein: CASSLGTGMDQPQHF. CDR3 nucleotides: TGTGCCAGCAGCTTAGGTACAGGGATGGATCAGCCCCAGCATTTT.

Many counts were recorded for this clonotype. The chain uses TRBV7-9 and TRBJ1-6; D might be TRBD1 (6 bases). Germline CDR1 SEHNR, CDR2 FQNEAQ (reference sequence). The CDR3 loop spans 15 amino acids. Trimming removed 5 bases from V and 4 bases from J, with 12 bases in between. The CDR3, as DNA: TGTGCCAGCAGCACCGGAAGGGGGTATAATTCACCCCTCCACTTT. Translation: CASSTGRGYNSPLHF.

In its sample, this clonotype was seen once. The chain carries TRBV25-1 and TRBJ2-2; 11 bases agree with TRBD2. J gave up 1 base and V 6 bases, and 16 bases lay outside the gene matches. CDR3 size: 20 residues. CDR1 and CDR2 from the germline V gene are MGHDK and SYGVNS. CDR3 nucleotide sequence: TGTGCCAGCAGCCCGTATGGGGGGCTAGCGGGGGGTCGGAACACCGGGGAGCTGTTTTTT. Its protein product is CASSPYGGLAGGRNTGELFF.